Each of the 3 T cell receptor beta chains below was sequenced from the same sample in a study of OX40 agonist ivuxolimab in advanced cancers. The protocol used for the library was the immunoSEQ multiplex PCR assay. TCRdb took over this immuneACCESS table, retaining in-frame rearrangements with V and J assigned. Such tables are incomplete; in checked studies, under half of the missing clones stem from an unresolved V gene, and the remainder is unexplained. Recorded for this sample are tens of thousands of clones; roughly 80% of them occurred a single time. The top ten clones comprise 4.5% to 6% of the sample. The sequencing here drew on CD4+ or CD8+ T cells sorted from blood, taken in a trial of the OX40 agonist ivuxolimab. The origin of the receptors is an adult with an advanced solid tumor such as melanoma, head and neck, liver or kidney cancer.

The CDR3 reads CASSPTSGDYTDTQYF. The CDR3 DNA is TGCGCCAGCAGCCCGACTAGCGGGGATTACACAGATACGCAGTATTTT. This chain connects TRBV5-1 to TRBJ2-3; 11 nucleotides align to TRBD2. This CDR3 has 16 residues. V dropped 4 bases and J dropped 2; count of bases not matched to a gene: 6. Germline values: CDR1 SGHRS, CDR2 YFSETQ.

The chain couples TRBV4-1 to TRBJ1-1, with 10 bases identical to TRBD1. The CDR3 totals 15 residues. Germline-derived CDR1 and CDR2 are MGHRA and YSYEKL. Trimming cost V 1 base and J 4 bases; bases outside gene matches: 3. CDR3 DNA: TGCGCCAGCAGCCAAGGACAGGGGGCGCCCACTGAAGCTTTCTTT. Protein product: CASSQGQGAPTEAFF.

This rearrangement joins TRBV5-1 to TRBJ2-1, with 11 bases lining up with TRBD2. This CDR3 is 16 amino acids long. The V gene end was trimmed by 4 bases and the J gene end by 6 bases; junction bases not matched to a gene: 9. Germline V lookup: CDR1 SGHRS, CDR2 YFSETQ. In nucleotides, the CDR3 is TGCGCCAGCAGCCCGCCGGGACTAGCGGTCTCCAATGAGCAGTTCTTC. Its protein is CASSPPGLAVSNEQFF.